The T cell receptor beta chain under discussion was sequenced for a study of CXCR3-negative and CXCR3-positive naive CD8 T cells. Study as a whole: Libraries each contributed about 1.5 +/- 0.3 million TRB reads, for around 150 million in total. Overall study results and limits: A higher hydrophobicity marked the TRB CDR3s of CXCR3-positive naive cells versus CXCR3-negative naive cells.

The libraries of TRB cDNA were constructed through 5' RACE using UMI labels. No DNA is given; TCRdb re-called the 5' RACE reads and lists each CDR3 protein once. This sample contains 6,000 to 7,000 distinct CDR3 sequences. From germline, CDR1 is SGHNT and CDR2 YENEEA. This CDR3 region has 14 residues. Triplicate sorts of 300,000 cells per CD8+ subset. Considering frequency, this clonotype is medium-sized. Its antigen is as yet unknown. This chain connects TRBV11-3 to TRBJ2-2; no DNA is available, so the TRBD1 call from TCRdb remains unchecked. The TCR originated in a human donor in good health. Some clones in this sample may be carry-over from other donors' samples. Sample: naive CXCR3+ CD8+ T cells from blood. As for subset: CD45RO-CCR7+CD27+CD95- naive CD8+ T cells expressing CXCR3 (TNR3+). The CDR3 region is CASSPPGYTGELFF.